This T cell receptor beta chain was retrieved from a study of CD8+ T cells in alopecia areata. Extracted from the samples, RNA was reverse transcribed into cDNA to serve as the sequencing template. This table comes from immunoSEQ multiplex PCR, and its TCRdb copy is limited to in-frame clones, with some not included. Of about 260,000 clones in the sample, around three fifths were seen once. Treatment defined: oral pan-JAK inhibitor, 5-10 mg twice daily. The CDR3 sequence is 15 residues long. Germline V CDR1 and CDR2: SGHTA, FQGNSA. V was pared by 2 bases and J by 9 bases, with 17 bases between. The chain joins TRBV7-2 to TRBJ2-1; D is unclear. The specimen comprised CD4+ T cells sorted from blood, sampled at roughly week 53, from a patient treated with tofacitinib. The TCR sequence derives from a human donor with alopecia areata. This CDR3 is CASSLRSRRSSEQFF. The CDR3 DNA reads as TGTGCCAGCAGCTTAAGGTCTAGACGGTCCAGTGAGCAGTTCTTC.